The 4 T cell receptor beta chains presented below share a single source sample, sequenced in a study of cytomegalovirus exposure and HLA in healthy donors. The PCR was carried out with 60 Vbeta primers and 13 Jbeta primers. Data came from immunoSEQ multiplex PCR; TCRdb stores just in-frame clones and leaves some out. Reported are 80,000 to 95,000 clones; the ten largest clones contain 0.95% to 1.3%. Input material: PBMCs. Every receptor here comes from a woman in her twenties or thirties in good health and CMV-seronegative.

The chain couples TRBV18 to TRBJ1-4, with D tentatively TRBD1 (5 bases). CDR3 length: 13 residues. Germline CDR1 and CDR2: KGHSH and LQKENI. V gave up 8 bases and J gave up 8 bases, with 15 bases separating them. Here the CDR3 reads CASADNLDEKLFF. CDR3 coding DNA: TGTGCCAGCGCGGACAATTTGGACGAAAAACTGTTTTTT.

The CDR3 protein is CSVQAGRGSLSNEQFF. Here the CDR3 DNA reads TGCAGCGTTCAGGCCGGGCGCGGGAGCCTAAGCAATGAGCAGTTCTTC. V usage is TRBV29-1 and J usage is TRBJ2-1, with 7 bases that match TRBD2. This CDR3 contains 16 residues. The germline V gene has CDR1 SQVTM and CDR2 ANQGSEA. Losses at the gene ends were 5 bases for V and 6 bases for J; bases not matched to a gene: 16.

This chain joins TRBV29-1 and TRBJ2-1; D might be TRBD2 (6 bases). CDR3 length: 12 residues. Trimming took 3 bases from V and 5 from J, leaving 8 bases between them. Looked up from germline, CDR1 is SQVTM and CDR2 is ANQGSEA. The chain's CDR3 is CSVDSGDNEQFF. The CDR3 nucleotides read TGCAGCGTTGACTCGGGGGACAATGAGCAGTTCTTC.

This chain joins TRBV7-2 and TRBJ2-5; TRBD1 agrees at 7 bases. The CDR3 is 15 amino acids. J lost 4 bases, V lost 5 bases, and 10 bases had no gene match. Germline V lookup: CDR1 SGHTA, CDR2 FQGNSA. As DNA, the CDR3 is TGTGCCAGCAGCCTCCAGACAGGGACCCTAGAGACCCAGTACTTC. Encoded protein: CASSLQTGTLETQYF.